The present T cell receptor (beta chain) was sequenced within a study of patients and donors after allogeneic stem cell transplantation. Each CDR3 protein is one row after TCRdb ran MiXCR on the RT-PCR reads. The table has some 200,000 distinct CDR3 sequences, around two fifths seen once. The CDR3 runs to 12 residues. V gave up 4 bases and J gave up 5 bases, with 8 bases separating them. Germline V gene sequence: CDR1 ENHRY, CDR2 SYGVKD. The rearrangement links TRBV10-3 to TRBJ1-1; D not certain. The sequenced sample consisted of blood, either unsorted or a sorted T cell fraction (not recorded which). The source of this sequence is a human donor who was either an allogeneic HSCT recipient or a stem cell or donor lymphocyte infusion donor (not recorded which). It is not recorded whose cells these are; they may come from a transplant donor. This chain's CDR3 is CAISGSGTEAFF. CDR3 DNA: TGTGCCATCAGTGGGTCCGGGACTGAAGCTTTCTTT.